This TCR beta chain was sequenced in a study of patients and donors after allogeneic stem cell transplantation. This clonotype was detected a few times. With 4 bases removed from V and 4 bases from J, the gap between germline ends came to 16 bases. The length of the CDR3 is 15 residues. CDR1 and CDR2 from the germline V gene are MDHEN and SYDVKM. Each CDR3 protein gets one entry after TCRdb re-called the RT-PCR reads with MiXCR. The sample includes hundreds of thousands of distinct CDR3 sequences, 16% seen only once; the top ten take about 7%. The chain employs TRBV28 and TRBJ1-2; no clear D. Sequencing was performed on blood, either unsorted or a sorted T cell fraction (not recorded which). This TCR derives from a human donor who was either an allogeneic HSCT recipient or a stem cell or donor lymphocyte infusion donor (not recorded which). It is not recorded whose cells these are; they may come from a transplant donor. This CDR3 reads CASSYPQLGTYGYTF. The DNA of the CDR3 is TGTGCCAGCAGTTACCCCCAGCTCGGAACCTATGGCTACACCTTC.